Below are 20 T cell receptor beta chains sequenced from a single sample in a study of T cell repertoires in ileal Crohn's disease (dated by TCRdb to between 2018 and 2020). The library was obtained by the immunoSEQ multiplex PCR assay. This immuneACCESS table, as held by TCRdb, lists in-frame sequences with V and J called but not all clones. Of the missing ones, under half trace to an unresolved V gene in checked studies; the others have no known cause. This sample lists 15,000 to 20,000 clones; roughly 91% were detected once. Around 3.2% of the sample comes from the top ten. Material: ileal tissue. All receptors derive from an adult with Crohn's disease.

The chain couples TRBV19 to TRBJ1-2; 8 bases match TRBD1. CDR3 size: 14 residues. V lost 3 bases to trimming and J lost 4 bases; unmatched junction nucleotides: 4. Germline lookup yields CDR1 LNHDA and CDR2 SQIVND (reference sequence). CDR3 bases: TGTGCCAGTAGTATTGGGACAGGTGTCTATGGCTACACCTTC. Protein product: CASSIGTGVYGYTF.

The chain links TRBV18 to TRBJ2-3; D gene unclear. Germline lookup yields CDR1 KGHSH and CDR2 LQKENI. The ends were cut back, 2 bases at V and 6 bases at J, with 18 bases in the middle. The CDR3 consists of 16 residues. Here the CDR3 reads CASSPSGYPLTDTQYF. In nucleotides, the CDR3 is TGTGCCAGCTCACCATCAGGCTACCCCCTCACGGATACGCAGTATTTT. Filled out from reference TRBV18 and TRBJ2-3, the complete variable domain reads NAGVMQNPRHLVRRRGQEARLRCSPMKGHSHVYWYRQLPEEGLKFMVYLQKENIIDESGMPKERFSAEFPKEGPSILRIQQVVRGDSAAYFCASSPSGYPLTDTQYFGPGTRLTVL.

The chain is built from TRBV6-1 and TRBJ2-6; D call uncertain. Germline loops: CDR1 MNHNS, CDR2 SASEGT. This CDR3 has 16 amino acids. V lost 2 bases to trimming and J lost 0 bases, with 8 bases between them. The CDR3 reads CASSELRSSGANVLTF. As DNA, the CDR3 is TGTGCCAGCAGTGAACTGAGGTCCTCTGGGGCCAACGTCCTGACTTTC.

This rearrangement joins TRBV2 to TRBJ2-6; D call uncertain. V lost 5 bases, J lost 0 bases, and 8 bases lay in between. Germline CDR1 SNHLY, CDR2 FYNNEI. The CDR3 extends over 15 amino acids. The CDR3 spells CASSPLNSGANVLTF. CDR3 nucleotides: TGTGCCAGCAGTCCTCTAAACTCTGGGGCCAACGTCCTGACTTTC.

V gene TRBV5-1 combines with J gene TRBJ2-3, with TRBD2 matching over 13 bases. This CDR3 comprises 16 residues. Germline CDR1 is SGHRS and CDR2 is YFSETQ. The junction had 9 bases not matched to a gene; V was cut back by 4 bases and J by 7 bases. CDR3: CASSPGLAGSQNTQYF. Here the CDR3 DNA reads TGCGCCAGCAGCCCGGGACTAGCGGGGTCCCAAAATACGCAGTATTTT.

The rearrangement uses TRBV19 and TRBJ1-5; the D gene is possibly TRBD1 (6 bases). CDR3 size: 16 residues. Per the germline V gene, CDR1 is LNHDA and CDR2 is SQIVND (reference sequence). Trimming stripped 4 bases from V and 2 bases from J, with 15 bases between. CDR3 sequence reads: CASSKEWTAGNQPQHF. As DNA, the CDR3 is TGTGCCAGTAGTAAAGAGTGGACAGCGGGCAATCAGCCCCAGCATTTT.

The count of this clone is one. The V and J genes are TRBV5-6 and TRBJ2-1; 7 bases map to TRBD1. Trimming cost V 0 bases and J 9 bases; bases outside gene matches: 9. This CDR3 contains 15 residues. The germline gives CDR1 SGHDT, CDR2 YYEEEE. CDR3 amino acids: CASSLDRGTPPEQFF. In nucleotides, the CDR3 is TGTGCCAGCAGCTTGGACAGGGGAACACCCCCTGAGCAGTTCTTC.

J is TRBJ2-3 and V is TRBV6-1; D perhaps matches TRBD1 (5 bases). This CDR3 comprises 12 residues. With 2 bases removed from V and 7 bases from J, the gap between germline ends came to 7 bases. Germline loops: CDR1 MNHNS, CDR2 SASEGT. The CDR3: CASSERTHTQYF. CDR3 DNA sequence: TGTGCCAGCAGTGAAAGGACACATACGCAGTATTTT.

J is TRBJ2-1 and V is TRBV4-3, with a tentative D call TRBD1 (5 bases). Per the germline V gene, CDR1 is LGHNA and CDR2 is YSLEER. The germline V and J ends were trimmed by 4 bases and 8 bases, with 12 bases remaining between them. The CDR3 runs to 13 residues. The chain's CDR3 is CASSLHRWYEQFF. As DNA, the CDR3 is TGCGCCAGCAGCCTCCACAGGTGGTATGAGCAGTTCTTC.

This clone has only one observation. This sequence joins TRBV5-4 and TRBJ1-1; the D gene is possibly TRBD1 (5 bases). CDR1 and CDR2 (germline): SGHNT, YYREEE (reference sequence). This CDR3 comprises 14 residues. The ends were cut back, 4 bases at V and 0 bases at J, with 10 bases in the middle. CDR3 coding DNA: TGTGCCAGCAGCAGCAGGGCCATGAACACTGAAGCTTTCTTT. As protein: CASSSRAMNTEAFF.

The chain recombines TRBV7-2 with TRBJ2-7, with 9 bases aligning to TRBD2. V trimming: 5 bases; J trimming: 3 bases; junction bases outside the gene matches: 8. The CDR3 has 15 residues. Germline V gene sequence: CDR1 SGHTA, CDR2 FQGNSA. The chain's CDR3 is CASSQSGGTIYEQYF. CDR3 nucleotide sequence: TGTGCCAGCAGCCAGAGCGGGGGGACTATCTACGAGCAGTACTTC.

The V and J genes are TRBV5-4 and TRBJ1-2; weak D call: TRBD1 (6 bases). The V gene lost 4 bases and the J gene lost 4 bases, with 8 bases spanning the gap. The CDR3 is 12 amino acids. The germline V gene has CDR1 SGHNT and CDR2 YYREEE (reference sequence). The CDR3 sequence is CASSVDSYGYTF. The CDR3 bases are TGTGCCAGCAGCGTGGACAGCTATGGCTACACCTTC.

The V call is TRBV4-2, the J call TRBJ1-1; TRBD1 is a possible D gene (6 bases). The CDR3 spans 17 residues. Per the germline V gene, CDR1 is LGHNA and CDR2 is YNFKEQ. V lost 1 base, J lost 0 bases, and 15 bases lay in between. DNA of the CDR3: TGTGCCAGCAGCCAAGTCCAGGGGTACAGGGTGAACACTGAAGCTTTCTTT. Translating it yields CASSQVQGYRVNTEAFF.

CDR3 sequence reads: CASSLAVWGAGNTIYF. CDR3 nucleotides: TGTGCCAGCAGCTTAGCGGTTTGGGGAGCTGGAAACACCATATATTTT. This rearrangement joins TRBV7-8 to TRBJ1-3; D is unclear. Germline V gene data show CDR1 as SGHVS and CDR2 as FQNEAQ. The V and J ends lost 0 bases and 2 bases respectively, with 11 bases between them. The CDR3 is 16 residues long.

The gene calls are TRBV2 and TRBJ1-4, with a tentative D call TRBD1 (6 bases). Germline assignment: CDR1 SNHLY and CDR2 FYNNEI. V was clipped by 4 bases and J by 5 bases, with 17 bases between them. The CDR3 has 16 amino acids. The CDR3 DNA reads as TGTGCCAGCAGTGGGACCTACAGGGCGAGAAATGAAAAACTGTTTTTT. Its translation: CASSGTYRARNEKLFF.

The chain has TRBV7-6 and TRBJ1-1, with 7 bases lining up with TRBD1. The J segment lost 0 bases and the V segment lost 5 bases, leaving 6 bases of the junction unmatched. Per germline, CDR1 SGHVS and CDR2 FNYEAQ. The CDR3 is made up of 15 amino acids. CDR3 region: CASSPSRGLNTEAFF. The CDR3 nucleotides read TGTGCCAGCAGCCCTTCTAGGGGGCTGAACACTGAAGCTTTCTTT. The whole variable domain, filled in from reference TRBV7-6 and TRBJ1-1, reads GAGVSQSPRYKVTKRGQDVALRCDPISGHVSLYWYRQALGQGPEFLTYFNYEAQQDKSGLPNDRFSAERPEGSISTLTIQRTEQRDSAMYRCASSPSRGLNTEAFFGQGTRLTVV.

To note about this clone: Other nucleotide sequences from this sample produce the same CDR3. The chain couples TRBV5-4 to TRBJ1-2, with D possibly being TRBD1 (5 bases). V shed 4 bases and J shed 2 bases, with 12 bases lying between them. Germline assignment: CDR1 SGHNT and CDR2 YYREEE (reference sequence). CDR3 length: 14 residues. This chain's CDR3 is CASSGPGLNYGYTF. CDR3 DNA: TGTGCCAGCAGCGGCCCGGGACTGAACTATGGCTACACCTTC.

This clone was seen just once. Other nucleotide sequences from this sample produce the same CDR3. CDR3 sequence (DNA): TGTGCCAGCAGCTTCTGGACAGGGCCCCAAGAGACCCAGTACTTC. Translating it yields CASSFWTGPQETQYF. This sequence joins TRBV11-2 and TRBJ2-5; 8 bases align to TRBD1. This CDR3 is 15 amino acids long. Looked up from germline, CDR1 is SGHAT and CDR2 is FQNNGV. The V gene end was trimmed by 3 bases and the J gene end by 1 base; junction bases not matched to a gene: 4.

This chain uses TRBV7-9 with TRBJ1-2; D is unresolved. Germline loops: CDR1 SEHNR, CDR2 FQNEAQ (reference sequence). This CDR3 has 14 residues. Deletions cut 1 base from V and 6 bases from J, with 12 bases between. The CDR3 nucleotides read TGTGCCAGCAGCTTAGAAATGAGGGCCCATGGCTACACCTTC. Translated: CASSLEMRAHGYTF.

CDR3 nucleotides: TGTGCCAGCAGTGGTCAGGGGCCGTATGGCTACACCTTC. It specifies CASSGQGPYGYTF. The chain joins TRBV25-1 to TRBJ1-2; tentative D call: TRBD1 (6 bases). The V end was cut by 4 bases, the J end by 5 bases, with 11 bases between. CDR3 length: 13 amino acids. Looked up from germline, CDR1 is MGHDK and CDR2 is SYGVNS.